This is a list of T cell receptor beta chains from one sample in a study of Ad26.COV2.S vaccination and SARS-CoV-2 variants. The method was immunoSEQ multiplex PCR; TCRdb's version includes in-frame clones alone and lacks a portion of them. Of roughly 680,000 clones in the sample, about 90% are singletons; the top ten hold nearly 1.5%. This specimen was peripheral blood, taken in a trial of Ad26.COV2.S vaccine versus placebo. Receptor source: a person aged 18 to 65 who received the Ad26.COV2.S COVID-19 vaccine or a placebo. CDR3s include the opening cysteine and the closing phenylalanine or tryptophan. D genes are given only for firm matches. Clone size is stated in some rows and not others, as once, few, many or a class when expanded.

j_call	v_call	clone_size	d_call	cdr3_length	cdr3_aa	cdr3_nt
TRBJ2-5	TRBV7-7	.	TRBD2	16	CASSLGLAGFQETQYF	TGTGCCAGCAGCCTGGGACTAGCGGGGTTCCAAGAGACCCAGTACTTC
TRBJ2-7	TRBV12-3/TRBV12-4	few	.	13	CASSFAGENEQYF	TGTGCCAGCAGTTTCGCAGGGGAGAACGAGCAGTACTTC
TRBJ2-2	TRBV30	.	.	12	CAWNRQSGELFF	TGTGCCTGGAACAGACAGTCCGGGGAGCTGTTTTTT
TRBJ2-1	TRBV5-1	.	TRBD1	15	CASSLQGAKDNEQFF	TGCGCCAGCAGCTTACAGGGGGCTAAGGACAATGAGCAGTTCTTC
TRBJ2-2	TRBV2	.	TRBD2	13	CASGGVNTGELFF	TGTGCCAGCGGGGGGGTGAACACCGGGGAGCTGTTTTTT
TRBJ2-3	TRBV5-4	.	.	13	CASSPGGGDTQYF	TGTGCCAGCAGCCCAGGAGGGGGAGATACGCAGTATTTT
TRBJ2-3	TRBV7-9	once	TRBD2	17	CASSPDFAGVGTDTQYF	TGTGCCAGCAGCCCAGATTTCGCGGGAGTTGGCACAGATACGCAGTATTTT
TRBJ1-2	TRBV11-2	.	.	13	CASSLGGGYGYTF	TGTGCCAGCAGCTTAGGAGGTGGTTATGGCTACACCTTC
TRBJ2-7	TRBV28	.	TRBD2	15	CASRGTSGSSYEQYF	TGTGCCAGCAGAGGGACTAGCGGGAGCTCCTACGAGCAGTACTTC
TRBJ2-2	TRBV12-3/TRBV12-4	.	.	13	CASSLSRTGELFF	TGTGCCAGCAGTCTCAGTCGAACCGGGGAGCTGTTTTTT
TRBJ1-1	TRBV7-9	.	.	16	CASSLERKVGQDEAFF	TGTGCCAGCAGCTTAGAAAGGAAAGTTGGGCAGGATGAAGCTTTCTTT
TRBJ2-1	TRBV7-9	.	TRBD1	15	CASSRGQGIYNEQFF	TGTGCCAGCAGCCGTGGACAGGGGATCTACAATGAGCAGTTCTTC
TRBJ2-2	TRBV10-1	.	.	14	CASTGRPNTGELFF	TGCGCCAGCACGGGGAGACCGAACACCGGGGAGCTGTTTTTT
TRBJ1-5	TRBV6-1	.	.	14	CASSEPARNQPQHF	TGTGCCAGCAGTGAACCGGCACGCAATCAGCCCCAGCATTTT
TRBJ1-4	TRBV15	.	TRBD1	15	CATGQGAHEFEKLFF	TGTGCCACGGGACAGGGGGCGCATGAATTCGAAAAACTGTTTTTT
TRBJ1-1	TRBV6-5	once	TRBD1	15	CASSLTGGAYTEAFF	TGTGCCAGCAGTTTAACAGGGGGCGCTTACACTGAAGCTTTCTTT
TRBJ2-5	TRBV5-1	.	TRBD2	15	CASSKGTSVQETQYF	TGCGCCAGCAGCAAAGGGACTAGCGTGCAAGAGACCCAGTACTTC
TRBJ2-3	TRBV7-9	.	TRBD1	12	CASSTRTGPQYF	TGTGCCAGCAGCACCCGGACAGGGCCGCAGTATTTT
TRBJ1-6	TRBV3-1/TRBV3-2	.	.	13	CASSQAGETPLHF	TGTGCCAGCAGCCAAGCAGGAGAGACACCCCTCCACTTT
TRBJ1-2	TRBV21-1	.	.	15	CASSARSLGDYGYTF	TGTGCCAGCAGCGCACGTTCCCTAGGGGACTATGGCTACACCTTC
TRBJ1-4	TRBV6-5	few	.	15	CASSYFRASQEKLFF	TGTGCCAGCAGTTACTTCAGGGCGTCGCAGGAAAAACTGTTTTTT
TRBJ1-3	TRBV9	.	.	14	CASSAAGSGNTIYF	TGTGCCAGCAGCGCCGCAGGGTCTGGAAACACCATATATTTT
TRBJ1-3	TRBV19	once	.	16	CASSIHRGRSGNTIYF	TGTGCCAGTAGTATCCATCGGGGAAGGTCTGGAAACACCATATATTTT
TRBJ1-6	TRBV5-1	.	.	15	CASSSQGKENSPLHF	TGCGCCAGCAGCTCCCAGGGGAAGGAGAATTCACCCCTCCACTTT
TRBJ1-2	TRBV30	.	TRBD1	13	CAWGTGGDRGYTF	TGTGCCTGGGGGACAGGGGGAGATCGTGGCTACACCTTC
TRBJ2-3	TRBV6-5	once	TRBD2	15	CASSYGGRGRDTQYF	TGTGCCAGCAGTTACGGCGGGAGGGGTAGAGATACGCAGTATTTT